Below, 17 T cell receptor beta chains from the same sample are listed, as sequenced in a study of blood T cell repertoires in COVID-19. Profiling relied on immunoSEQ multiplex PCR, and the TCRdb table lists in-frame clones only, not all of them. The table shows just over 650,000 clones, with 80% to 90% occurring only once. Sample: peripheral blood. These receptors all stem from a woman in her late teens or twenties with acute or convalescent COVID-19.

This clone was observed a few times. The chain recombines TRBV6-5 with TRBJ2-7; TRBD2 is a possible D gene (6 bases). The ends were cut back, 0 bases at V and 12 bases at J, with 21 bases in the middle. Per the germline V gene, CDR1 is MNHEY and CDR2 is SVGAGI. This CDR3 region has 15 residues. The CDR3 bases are TGTGCCAGCAGTTACTCGAGACAGCCTATTTGGGGACTGTACTTC. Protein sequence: CASSYSRQPIWGLYF.

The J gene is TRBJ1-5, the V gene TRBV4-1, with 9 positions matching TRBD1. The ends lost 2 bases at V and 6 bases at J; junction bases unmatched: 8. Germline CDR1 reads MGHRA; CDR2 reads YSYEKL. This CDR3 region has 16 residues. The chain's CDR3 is CASSQLTGGLRQPQHF. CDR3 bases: TGCGCCAGCAGCCAATTAACAGGGGGCCTTCGTCAGCCCCAGCATTTT.

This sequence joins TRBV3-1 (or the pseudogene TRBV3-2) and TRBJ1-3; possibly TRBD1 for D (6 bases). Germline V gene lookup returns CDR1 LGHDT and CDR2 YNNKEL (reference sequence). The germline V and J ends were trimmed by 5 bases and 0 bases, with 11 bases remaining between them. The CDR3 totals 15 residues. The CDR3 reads CASSRGTLSGNTIYF. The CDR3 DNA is TGTGCCAGCAGCAGGGGGACGCTCTCTGGAAACACCATATATTTT.

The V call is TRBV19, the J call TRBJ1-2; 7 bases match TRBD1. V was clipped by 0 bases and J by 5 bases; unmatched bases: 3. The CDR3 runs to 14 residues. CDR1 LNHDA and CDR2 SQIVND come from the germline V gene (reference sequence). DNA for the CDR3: TGTGCCAGTAGTATAGAACAGGGGCCATATGGCTACACCTTC. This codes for CASSIEQGPYGYTF.

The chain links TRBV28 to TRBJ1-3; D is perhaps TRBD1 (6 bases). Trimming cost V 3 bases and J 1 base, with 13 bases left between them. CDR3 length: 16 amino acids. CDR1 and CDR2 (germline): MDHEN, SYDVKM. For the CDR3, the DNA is TGTGCCAGCAGTTTTCTCCAGGGGATGTCTGGAAACACCATATATTTT. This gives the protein CASSFLQGMSGNTIYF.

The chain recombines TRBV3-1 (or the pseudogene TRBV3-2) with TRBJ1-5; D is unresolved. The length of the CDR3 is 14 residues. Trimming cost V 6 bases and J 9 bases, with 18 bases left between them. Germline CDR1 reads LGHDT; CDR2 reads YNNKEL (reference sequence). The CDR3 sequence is CASSLGPQDLPQHF. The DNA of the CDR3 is TGTGCCAGCAGTCTAGGCCCGCAAGACCTGCCCCAGCATTTT.

CDR3 in amino acids: CASSAPDRGIAGELFF. The CDR3 DNA reads TGTGCCAGCAGCGCCCCGGACAGGGGAATTGCCGGGGAGCTGTTTTTT. This chain uses TRBV11-2 with TRBJ2-2; 9 bases agree with TRBD1. The V segment lost 5 bases and the J segment 6 bases; nucleotides outside the gene matches: 10. Germline V gene sequence: CDR1 SGHAT, CDR2 FQNNGV. CDR3 length: 16 amino acids. The entire variable domain, with the rest obtained from reference TRBV11-2 and TRBJ2-2, is as follows: EAGVAQSPRYKIIEKRQSVAFWCNPISGHATLYWYQQILGQGPKLLIQFQNNGVVDDSQLPKDRFSAERLKGVDSTLKIQPAKLEDSAVYLCASSAPDRGIAGELFFGEGSRLTVL.

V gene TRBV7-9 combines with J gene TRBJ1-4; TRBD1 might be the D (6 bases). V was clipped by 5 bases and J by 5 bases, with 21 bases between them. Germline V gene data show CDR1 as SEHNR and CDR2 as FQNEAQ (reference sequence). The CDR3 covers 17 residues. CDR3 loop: CASSPQTGRRGNEKLFF. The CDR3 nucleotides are TGTGCCAGCAGCCCACAAACAGGGAGAAGGGGGAATGAAAAACTGTTTTTT.

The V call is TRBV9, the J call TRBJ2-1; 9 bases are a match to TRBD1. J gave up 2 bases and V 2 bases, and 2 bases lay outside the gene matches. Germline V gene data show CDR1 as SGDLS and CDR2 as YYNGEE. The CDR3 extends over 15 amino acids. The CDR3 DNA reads TGTGCCAGCAGCGTCGACAGGGGGACCTACAATGAGCAGTTCTTC. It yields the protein CASSVDRGTYNEQFF.

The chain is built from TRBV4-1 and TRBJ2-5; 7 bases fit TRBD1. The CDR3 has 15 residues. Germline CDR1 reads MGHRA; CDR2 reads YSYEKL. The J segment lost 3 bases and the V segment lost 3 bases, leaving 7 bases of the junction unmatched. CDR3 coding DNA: TGCGCCAGCAGCCACCTCAGGGGGTGGGAAGAGACCCAGTACTTC. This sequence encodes CASSHLRGWEETQYF.

The CDR3 sequence: CASSYGSGSGELFF. The CDR3 bases are TGTGCCAGCAGTTATGGTTCAGGATCCGGGGAGCTGTTTTTT. This chain uses TRBV6-2 or TRBV6-3 with TRBJ2-2; no firm D call. Germline loops: CDR1 MNHEY, CDR2 SVGEGT. This CDR3 is 14 amino acids long. With 3 bases removed from V and 6 bases from J, the gap between germline ends came to 11 bases.

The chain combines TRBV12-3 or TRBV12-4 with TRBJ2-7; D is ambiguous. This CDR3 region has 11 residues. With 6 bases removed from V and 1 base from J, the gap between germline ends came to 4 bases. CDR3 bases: TGTGCCAGCAGGAGTTCCTACGAGCAGTACTTC. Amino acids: CASRSSYEQYF.

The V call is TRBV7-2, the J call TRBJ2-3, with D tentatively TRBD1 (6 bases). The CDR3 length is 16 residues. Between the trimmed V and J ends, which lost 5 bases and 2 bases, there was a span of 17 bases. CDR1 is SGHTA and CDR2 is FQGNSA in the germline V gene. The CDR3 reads CASSVGAQTPTDTQYF. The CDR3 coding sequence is TGTGCCAGCAGCGTGGGGGCGCAAACCCCCACAGATACGCAGTATTTT. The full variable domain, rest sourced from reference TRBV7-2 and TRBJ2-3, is GAGVSQSPSNKVTEKGKDVELRCDPISGHTALYWYRQSLGQGLEFLIYFQGNSAPDKSGLPSDRFSAERTGGSVSTLTIQRTQQEDSAVYLCASSVGAQTPTDTQYFGPGTRLTVL.

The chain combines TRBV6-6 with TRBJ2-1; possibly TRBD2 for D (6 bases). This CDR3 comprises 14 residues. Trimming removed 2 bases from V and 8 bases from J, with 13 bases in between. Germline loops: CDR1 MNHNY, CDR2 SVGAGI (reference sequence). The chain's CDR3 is CASSYRRSGDEQFF. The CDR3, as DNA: TGTGCCAGCAGTTACCGACGCTCGGGGGATGAGCAGTTCTTC.

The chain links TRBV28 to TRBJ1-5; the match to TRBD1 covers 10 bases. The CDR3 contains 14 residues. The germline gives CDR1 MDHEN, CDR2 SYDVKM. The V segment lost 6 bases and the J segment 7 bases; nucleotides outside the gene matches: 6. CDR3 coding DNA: TGTGCCAGCAGCCCGGGACAGGGGATACAGCCCCAGCATTTT. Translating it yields CASSPGQGIQPQHF.

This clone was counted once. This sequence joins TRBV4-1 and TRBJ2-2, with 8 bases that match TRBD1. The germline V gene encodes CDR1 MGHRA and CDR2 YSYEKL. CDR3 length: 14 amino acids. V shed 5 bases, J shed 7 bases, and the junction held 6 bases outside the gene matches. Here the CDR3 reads CASSVGTGGGELFF. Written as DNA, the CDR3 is TGCGCCAGCAGCGTTGGGACAGGAGGCGGGGAGCTGTTTTTT.

CDR3 in amino acids: CASSLEQGIETQYF. In DNA form, the CDR3 reads TGCGCCAGCAGCTTGGAACAGGGAATAGAGACCCAGTACTTC. This rearrangement joins TRBV5-1 to TRBJ2-5; a weak D match, TRBD1 (6 bases). Germline-derived CDR1 and CDR2 are SGHRS and YFSETQ. This CDR3 has 14 amino acids. Between the trimmed V and J ends, which lost 0 bases and 4 bases, there was a span of 10 bases.